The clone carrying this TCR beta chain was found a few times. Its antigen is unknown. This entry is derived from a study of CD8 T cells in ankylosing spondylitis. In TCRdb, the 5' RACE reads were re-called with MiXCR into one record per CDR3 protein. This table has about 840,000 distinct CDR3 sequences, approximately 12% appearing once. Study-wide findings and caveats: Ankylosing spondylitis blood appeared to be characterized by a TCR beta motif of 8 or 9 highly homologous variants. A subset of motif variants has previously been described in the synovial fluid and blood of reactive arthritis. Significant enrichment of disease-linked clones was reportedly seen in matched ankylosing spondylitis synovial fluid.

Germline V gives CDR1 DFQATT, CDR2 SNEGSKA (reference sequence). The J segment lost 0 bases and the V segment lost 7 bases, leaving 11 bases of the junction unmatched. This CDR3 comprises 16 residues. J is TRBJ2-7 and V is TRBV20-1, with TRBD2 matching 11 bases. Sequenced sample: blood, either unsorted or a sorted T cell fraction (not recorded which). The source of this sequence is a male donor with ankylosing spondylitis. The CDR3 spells CSVRVASGRFSYEQYF. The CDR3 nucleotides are TGCAGTGTCAGAGTGGCTAGCGGGAGGTTCTCCTACGAGCAGTACTTC.